This T cell receptor (beta chain) is drawn from a study of vaccination and CD4 T cells after COVID-19. The CDR3 has 13 residues. The V end was cut by 2 bases, the J end by 1 base, with 8 bases between. From germline, CDR1 is DFQATT and CDR2 SNEGSKA (reference sequence). At the Johns Hopkins FTIC core, DNA taken from cultured CD4+ T cells was sequenced by way of the Oncomine TCR Beta short-read assay. Via MiXCR, TCRdb re-called the PCR reads, giving one row per CDR3 protein. The sample holds over 11,000 distinct CDR3 sequences, about 50% seen once. In this sample, this clonotype turned up a few times. Its antigen is unidentified. As for treatment: approximately nine-day PBMC culture with coronavirus spike peptide pools or control peptides (ViraFEST assay).

The V call is TRBV20-1, the J call TRBJ1-1; D perhaps matches TRBD1 (5 bases). Material: CD4+ T cells from blood, cultured in vitro, obtained before SARS-CoV-2 vaccination. The sequence was collected from a human donor who had recovered from COVID-19. The CDR3 here is CSARFTGNTEAFF. CDR3 coding DNA: TGCAGTGCTAGATTTACAGGGAACACTGAAGCTTTCTTT.